This T cell receptor (beta chain) comes out of a study of vaccination and CD4 T cells after COVID-19. Documented treatment: roughly 11-day PBMC culture with coronavirus spike peptide pools or control peptides (ViraFEST assay). CD4+ T lymphocytes from the unexposed donor were collected before the COVID-19 pandemic (2011-2018). Peptide pool stimulation in ViraFEST expanded antigen-specific T cells, whose TCRs were then sequenced. V gave up 1 base and J gave up 3 bases; unmatched junction bases: 6. CDR1 and CDR2 (germline): SGHVS, FQNEAQ. CDR3 size: 16 residues. Study-wide points: Convalescent patients had 304 of 307 vaccine-specific clones showing spike mono-reactivity.

Notes on this clonotype: Antigen specificity is unknown.

Sequencing of the DNA from cultured CD4+ T cells was carried out with the Oncomine TCR Beta short-read assay. Investigators isolated genomic DNA from cultured CD4+ T cells. TCRdb used MiXCR to reprocess the PCR reads, holding one entry per CDR3 protein. The sample contains under 8,000 distinct CDR3 sequences, roughly a third of which appear only once. V usage is TRBV7-8 and J usage is TRBJ2-7; TRBD1 agrees at 10 bases. The sequence was obtained from a human donor in good health. Sequences were obtained from CD4+ T cells from blood, cultured in vitro. As DNA, the CDR3 is TGTGCCAGCAGCTTAGGGACAGGGGGTATCCTCTACGAGCAGTACTTC. Translation gives CASSLGTGGILYEQYF.